Below are 12 T cell receptor beta chains sequenced from a single sample in a study of T cell responses to AZD1222 COVID-19 vaccine. Sequencing was performed with immunoSEQ multiplex PCR; in TCRdb, only in-frame clones are kept and a portion is missing. This sample has about 120,000 clones, with just over 85% found just once. This material consisted of peripheral blood, taken on day 0 of AZD1222 vaccination. The origin of the receptors is an adult in good health.

The genes are TRBV7-9 and TRBJ2-1; D is unresolved. Germline V gives CDR1 SEHNR, CDR2 FQNEAQ (reference sequence). Trimming took off 3 bases at V and 1 base at J, with 10 bases between the two ends. This CDR3 has 15 residues. The CDR3 region has the DNA TGTGCCAGCAGCTTCCCAGGCCTATCCTACAATGAGCAGTTCTTC. It is translated as CASSFPGLSYNEQFF.

The rearrangement links TRBV5-1 to TRBJ1-2; D gene uncertain. CDR3 size: 17 residues. Germline CDR1 reads SGHRS; CDR2 reads YFSETQ. V lost 0 bases to trimming and J lost 4 bases, with 19 bases between them. The CDR3 bases are TGCGCCAGCAGCTTGGGTGGGATTAGAGGGTTTCCCTATGGCTACACCTTC. Translation gives CASSLGGIRGFPYGYTF.

The chain employs TRBV5-6 and TRBJ2-3; 7 nucleotides align to TRBD2. The CDR3 covers 16 residues. Looked up from germline, CDR1 is SGHDT and CDR2 is YYEEEE. The V segment lost 3 bases and the J segment 0 bases; nucleotides outside the gene matches: 7. The CDR3 nucleotides are TGTGCCAGCAGCTCTCTCGGAGCGGGGAGCACAGATACGCAGTATTTT. This sequence encodes CASSSLGAGSTDTQYF.

The chain has TRBV24-1 and TRBJ1-1; tentatively, D is TRBD1 (5 bases). Germline CDR1 is KGHDR and CDR2 is SFDVKD. CDR3 length: 13 amino acids. The V end was cut by 7 bases, the J end by 8 bases, with 16 bases between. CDR3 residues: CATRQVLGGEAFF. Written as DNA, the CDR3 is TGTGCCACCAGACAGGTTTTGGGGGGAGAAGCTTTCTTT.

This clone was recorded only once. This chain connects TRBV4-2 to TRBJ2-6; D not certain. CDR3 length: 17 amino acids. Germline CDR1 is LGHNA and CDR2 is YNFKEQ. The V gene lost 3 bases and the J gene lost 0 bases, with 12 bases spanning the gap. CDR3 loop: CASSQSERSSGANVLTF. Written as DNA, the CDR3 is TGTGCCAGCAGCCAGAGCGAGCGTTCCTCTGGGGCCAACGTCCTGACTTTC.

This clone was detected only once. The chain carries TRBV12-3 or TRBV12-4 and TRBJ2-7; TRBD2 matches 8 bases. V lost 8 bases, J lost 3 bases, and 6 bases stayed unmatched. The CDR3 has 13 residues. CDR3 sequence (DNA): TGTGCCAGCGGCCGGGCGGGGGGCTACGAGCAGTACTTC. Translation: CASGRAGGYEQYF.

Regarding this clone: This same CDR3 is encoded by further DNA sequences in the sample. This chain connects TRBV28 to TRBJ1-2; D unclear. V gave up 5 bases and J gave up 6 bases, with 10 bases separating them. The CDR3 has 12 residues. Per the germline V gene, CDR1 is MDHEN and CDR2 is SYDVKM. The CDR3 DNA follows: TGTGCCAGCAGTCTGTTAGGGAATGGCTACACCTTC. It specifies CASSLLGNGYTF.

This sequence joins TRBV7-2 and TRBJ1-4; TRBD1 might be the D (5 bases). V was shortened by 1 base and J by 4 bases, with 7 bases between the two germline ends. The germline CDR1 and CDR2 sequences are SGHTA and FQGNSA. The CDR3 is 14 amino acids. In DNA, the CDR3 is TGTGCCAGCAGCTTAGGGGGGATTAATGAAAAACTGTTTTTT. Protein: CASSLGGINEKLFF.

This clone was recorded only once. The rearrangement links TRBV6-2 or TRBV6-3 to TRBJ1-5; perhaps TRBD1 as D (6 bases). The germline V gene encodes CDR1 MNHEY and CDR2 SVGEGT. The CDR3 spans 16 residues. Trimming pared 4 bases from V and 4 bases from J, leaving 17 bases between. CDR3 sequence: CASSSILDSPNQPQHF. The DNA for the CDR3 is TGTGCCAGCAGTTCAATTTTGGACAGCCCAAATCAGCCCCAGCATTTT.

This clone appeared a single time. The rearrangement links TRBV4-2 to TRBJ2-3, with a weak D call TRBD1 (5 bases). Between the trimmed V and J ends, which lost 0 bases and 2 bases, there was a span of 12 bases. Looked up from germline, CDR1 is LGHNA and CDR2 is YNFKEQ. The CDR3 consists of 16 residues. The CDR3 loop reads CASSQESRAFTDTQYF. CDR3 coding DNA: TGTGCCAGCAGCCAAGAATCCAGGGCGTTCACAGATACGCAGTATTTT.

This rearrangement joins TRBV18 to TRBJ2-5; 8 nucleotides line up with TRBD2. Germline values: CDR1 KGHSH, CDR2 LQKENI. This CDR3 region has 17 residues. V shed 0 bases and J 4 bases; nucleotides not matched to a gene: 10. The CDR3 protein is CASSPPSLSGGPETQYF. CDR3 in DNA: TGTGCCAGCTCACCACCTTCGCTCAGCGGGGGCCCAGAGACCCAGTACTTC.

This clone appeared a single time. This chain uses TRBV9 with TRBJ1-3; D is perhaps TRBD1 (5 bases). Trimming shortened V by 0 bases and J by 0 bases, and 13 bases separated the two germline ends. CDR3 length: 17 amino acids. Looked up from germline, CDR1 is SGDLS and CDR2 is YYNGEE. For the CDR3, the DNA is TGTGCCAGCAGCGTAGGGGGACCATCGAGCTCTGGAAACACCATATATTTT. It encodes CASSVGGPSSSGNTIYF.